This entry describes one T cell receptor (beta chain). Second-dose intervals near 4 or 12 weeks were combined. The data derive from a study of T cell responses to AZD1222 COVID-19 vaccine. Profiling relied on immunoSEQ multiplex PCR, and the TCRdb table lists in-frame clones only, not all of them. This table holds fewer than 110,000 clones, approximately 90% found once. Germline V CDR1 and CDR2: SGHRS, YFSETQ. The CDR3 spans 16 residues. Trimming cost V 0 bases and J 4 bases; bases outside gene matches: 5. This receptor was obtained from an adult who received the AZD1222 COVID-19 vaccine. The sequenced sample was peripheral blood, obtained 28 days after the second AZD1222 dose. The V gene is TRBV5-1, the J gene TRBJ1-5; TRBD1 aligns across 9 bases. The DNA of the CDR3 is TGCGCCAGCAGCTTGGACGGGACAGGGTTTAATCAGCCCCAGCATTTT. Translating it yields CASSLDGTGFNQPQHF.